This record looks at one T cell receptor (beta chain) sequence and its context. Its antigen is currently not known. Per-base quality was not reported, and no clone a single base away is much larger than it. The time point label for this specimen denotes: baseline before first vaccination. The intended sense of this specimen's treatment or condition label: meningococcal conjugate vaccine given as trial control. Vaccinee samples came from UK trials COV001 and COV002, including a single-blind randomized controlled phase 2/3 trial of AZD1222 (ChAdOx1 nCoV-19) in healthy adults. For TCRbeta chain sequencing, PBMC samples from trial participants were taken at day 0 and at day 28 after the second dose. Trimmed from V: 6 bases; trimmed from J: 9 bases; junction bases lacking a gene match: 13. CDR1 and CDR2, looked up from the germline V gene, are MDHEN and SYDVKM. Measured from the cysteine to the valine, the CDR3 is 14 residues long. Kept here is only the CDR3 DNA, which spans 42 bases and is read in frame from base 1.

This record comes from a study of T cell responses to AZD1222 COVID-19 vaccine (dated by TCRdb to the early 2020s). As for the study more broadly: A total of about 240 trial participants underwent TCR sequencing, of whom around 200 received two doses of AZD1222 and 26 received two doses of the MenACWY control vaccine. Enrollment into the trials was organized by age into subgroups of 18-55, 56-69 and 70-plus years, and those subgroups contained 148, 28 and 57 TCR-sequenced participants, respectively. Study-wide findings and limitations: Because no samples from the day 14 peak response were available, repertoires could be characterized only after the peak T cell response. After two AZD1222 doses, both the breadth and the depth of spike-specific TCRs were significantly higher than at day 0 and than in MenACWY recipients. In the small 56-69-year group, the increase in depth fell short of significance, most likely because of low power. Vaccine-associated CD4 TCRs spanned the whole spike protein, with dominant responses in regions 160-218 and 743-854. Conclusions about previously exposed vaccinees are limited because only a handful of AZD1222 recipients were SARS-CoV-2 seropositive at baseline. Reportedly, close to half of the unique spike-specific TCRs recognized epitopes lying outside the regions that are mutated in the B.1.351 and B.1.1.7 variants. Participants were mostly white British, with more females than males. The authors suggested clonal diversity may have been underestimated.

The CDR3 regions of human TCRbeta chains were analyzed by immunosequencing. In the original analysis: Repertoire TCRs were checked for matches against a reference library of SARS-CoV-2-specific TCRs that had been generated using the MIRA antigen-specificity platform. Breadth was defined as the fraction of unique TCRs that were SARS-CoV-2-associated, and depth was defined as the fraction of total T cells that were SARS-CoV-2-associated. Using the MIRA data, each spike-specific TCR was assigned both to the spike region to which the TCR was reactive and to a CD4 or CD8 class. Log10-transformed breadth and depth values were compared by one-way ANOVA with Sidak's multiple comparisons tests. TCRdb's version of the immuneACCESS table is confined to in-frame rearrangements and falls short of the full clone set. An unresolved V gene accounts for under half of the shortfall where checked; the remainder is of unknown origin. V and J calls and clone size are given by that table; D and trimming were obtained from the DNA. The sample records 150,000 to 160,000 clones, 86% of which are singletons. The leading ten clones occupy 5.5% of the sample.

The TCR comes from an adult in good health. The chain uses TRBV28 and TRBJ2-7, and 8 bases in between align with TRBD2. This specimen consisted of peripheral blood, obtained on day 0 of MenACWY control vaccination. The bases read TGTGCCAGCAGCCGGGGGGGGCAGATCTTCGGGCAGTACGTC. Its amino acids are CASSRGGQIFGQYV.